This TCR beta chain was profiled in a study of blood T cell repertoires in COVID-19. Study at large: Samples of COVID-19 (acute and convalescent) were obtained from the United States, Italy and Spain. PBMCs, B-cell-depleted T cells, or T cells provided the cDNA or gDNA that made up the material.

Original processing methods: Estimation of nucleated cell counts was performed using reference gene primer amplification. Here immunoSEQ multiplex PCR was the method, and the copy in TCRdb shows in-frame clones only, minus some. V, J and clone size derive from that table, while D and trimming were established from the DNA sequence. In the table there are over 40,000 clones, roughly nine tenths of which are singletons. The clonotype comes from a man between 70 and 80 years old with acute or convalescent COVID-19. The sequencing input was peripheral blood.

CDR3 amino acids: CASSPMWGGYNSPLHF. DNA of the CDR3: TGTGCCAGCAGCCCCATGTGGGGGGGCTATAATTCACCCCTCCACTTT. The chain joins TRBV7-6 to TRBJ1-6; tentative D call: TRBD1 (5 bases). Between the trimmed V and J ends, which lost 5 bases and 3 bases, there was a span of 14 bases. Germline V gene sequence: CDR1 SGHVS, CDR2 FNYEAQ. This CDR3 comprises 16 residues.